One sample yielded the 15 T cell receptor beta chains listed below, sequenced in a study of PD-L1 blockade in urothelial cancer. Repertoires were generated with immunoSEQ multiplex PCR, while TCRdb's copy carries only in-frame clones and drops some. The sample includes around 42,000 clones, approximately 80% of them seen just once. The material was PBMCs, obtained around atezolizumab (anti-PD-L1) treatment. The receptors shown here come from a man between 65 and 85 years old with urothelial cancer.

The genes are TRBV5-5 and TRBJ1-3; D gene uncertain. This CDR3 spans 15 amino acids. V lost 0 bases, J lost 7 bases, and 14 bases lay in between. Germline loops: CDR1 SGHKS, CDR2 YYEKEE (reference sequence). The CDR3 protein is CASSLAGNGPNTIYF. In DNA, the CDR3 is TGTGCCAGCAGCTTGGCCGGGAATGGACCGAACACCATATATTTT.

The J gene is TRBJ2-1, the V gene TRBV7-9; 7 bases fit TRBD1. The ends lost 2 bases at V and 4 bases at J; junction bases unmatched: 5. The CDR3 contains 15 residues. Germline CDR1 is SEHNR and CDR2 is FQNEAQ (reference sequence). The CDR3 reads CASSLMTGRYNEQFF. Written as DNA, the CDR3 is TGTGCCAGCAGCTTAATGACAGGGCGGTACAATGAGCAGTTCTTC.

This chain links TRBV6-5 with TRBJ1-5; D might be TRBD1 (6 bases). Germline V gene data show CDR1 as MNHEY and CDR2 as SVGAGI. V lost 4 bases and J 6 bases, leaving 10 bases between the germline ends. The CDR3 runs to 13 residues. The CDR3 region has the DNA TGTGCCAGCAGTTTACAACAGGGTCAGCCCCAGCATTTT. Translated: CASSLQQGQPQHF.

This sequence joins TRBV7-9 and TRBJ1-3; no clear D gene. Germline assignment: CDR1 SEHNR and CDR2 FQNEAQ (reference sequence). This CDR3 contains 15 residues. V lost 5 bases to trimming and J lost 0 bases, with 11 bases between them. The CDR3 coding sequence is TGTGCCAGCAGCCCCACTGGACTCTCTGGAAACACCATATATTTT. Translated: CASSPTGLSGNTIYF.

This clone was seen a handful of times. The V and J genes are TRBV7-2 and TRBJ1-1; D is perhaps TRBD1 (6 bases). The CDR3 has 13 amino acids. V was shortened by 3 bases and J by 1 base, with 6 bases between the two germline ends. The V gene's germline CDR1 is SGHTA and CDR2 FQGNSA. CDR3 residues: CASSLTGNTEAFF. The CDR3 DNA follows: TGTGCCAGCAGCTTGACAGGGAACACTGAAGCTTTCTTT.

The DNA of the CDR3 is TGTGCCAGCGGATACAGGGAGACCTCTGGAAACACCATATATTTT. Translation: CASGYRETSGNTIYF. The chain combines TRBV6-5 with TRBJ1-3; possibly TRBD1 for D (6 bases). Trimming pared 8 bases from V and 0 bases from J, leaving 14 bases between. The CDR3 loop spans 15 amino acids. Germline CDR1 is MNHEY and CDR2 is SVGAGI.

The gene calls are TRBV4-3 and TRBJ2-2; 7 positions match TRBD2. V lost 4 bases, J lost 5 bases, and 13 bases stayed unmatched. From germline, CDR1 is LGHNA and CDR2 YSLEER. The CDR3 extends over 17 amino acids. The CDR3 loop reads CASSPPLGGFSTGELFF. In nucleotides, the CDR3 is TGCGCCAGCAGCCCTCCCCTGGGGGGGTTCTCTACCGGGGAGCTGTTTTTT.

The CDR3 sequence is CASSLEGGRSTDTQYF. The CDR3 DNA follows: TGCGCCAGCAGCTTGGAGGGAGGTCGGAGCACAGATACGCAGTATTTT. The chain couples TRBV5-1 to TRBJ2-3, with D tentatively TRBD2 (6 bases). Trimming pared 0 bases from V and 0 bases from J, leaving 11 bases between. Looked up from germline, CDR1 is SGHRS and CDR2 is YFSETQ. The CDR3 extends over 16 amino acids.

The rearrangement joins TRBV4-1 to TRBJ2-2; 10 bases align to TRBD2. This CDR3 region has 16 residues. Losses at the gene ends were 3 bases for V and 2 bases for J; bases not matched to a gene: 3. Germline V gene data show CDR1 as MGHRA and CDR2 as YSYEKL. The CDR3 sequence is CASSHPSGRNTGELFF. In DNA form, the CDR3 reads TGCGCCAGCAGCCACCCTAGCGGGAGAAACACCGGGGAGCTGTTTTTT.

This clone was seen a single time. The chain links TRBV7-3 to TRBJ2-1; no clear D gene. From germline, CDR1 is SGHTA and CDR2 FQGTGA. The V and J ends lost 1 base and 0 bases respectively, with 7 bases between them. This CDR3 comprises 15 residues. CDR3 nucleotide sequence: TGTGCCAGCAGCTTAAAGGCGGACTCCTACAATGAGCAGTTCTTC. Encoded protein: CASSLKADSYNEQFF.

The rearrangement uses TRBV5-5 and TRBJ1-2, with D tentatively TRBD1 (5 bases). Per the germline V gene, CDR1 is SGHKS and CDR2 is YYEKEE (reference sequence). With 1 base removed from V and 2 bases from J, the gap between germline ends came to 9 bases. CDR3 length equals 14 residues. The CDR3 protein is CASSLSQGNYGYTF. The CDR3 DNA follows: TGTGCCAGCAGCTTGTCTCAGGGAAACTATGGCTACACCTTC.

The chain employs TRBV29-1 and TRBJ1-2; D unresolved. The length of the CDR3 is 12 residues. The germline V gene has CDR1 SQVTM and CDR2 ANQGSEA. V lost 6 bases, J lost 3 bases, and 11 bases lay in between. CDR3 in amino acids: CSVVVGDYGYTF. The CDR3 nucleotides read TGCAGCGTCGTGGTAGGAGACTATGGCTACACCTTC.

The gene calls are TRBV9 and TRBJ2-3, with D unresolved. Germline V gene sequence: CDR1 SGDLS, CDR2 YYNGEE. Trimming cost V 5 bases and J 9 bases, with 13 bases left between them. This CDR3 is built from 12 residues. CDR3 amino acids: CASRPDRGTQYF. The CDR3 nucleotides are TGTGCCAGCAGACCCGACCGAGGAACGCAGTATTTT.

The chain uses TRBV5-1 and TRBJ2-6; no clear D gene. With 0 bases removed from V and 0 bases from J, the gap between germline ends came to 7 bases. In germline, CDR1 is SGHRS, CDR2 YFSETQ. The CDR3 is 16 amino acids. The CDR3, as DNA: TGCGCCAGCAGCTTGGAACAGAGCTCTGGGGCCAACGTCCTGACTTTC. Protein: CASSLEQSSGANVLTF.

This chain joins TRBV19 and TRBJ2-7, with a weak D call TRBD2 (5 bases). Trimming stripped 6 bases from V and 3 bases from J, with 24 bases between. The CDR3 totals 17 residues. Germline CDR1 and CDR2: LNHDA and SQIVND (reference sequence). The CDR3 DNA reads as TGTGCCAGTAGCCTCGGCCTATCCTCGGGGAGTGTCTACGAGCAGTACTTC. Translating gives CASSLGLSSGSVYEQYF.